This entry lists 8 T cell receptor beta chains sequenced from one sample in a study of radiotherapy plus CTLA-4 blockade in lung cancer. Clones were sequenced by immunoSEQ multiplex PCR, and TCRdb holds only the in-frame ones, with some missing. Of some 70,000 clones detected, roughly 78% appear once; the ten largest clones hold approximately 9.3%. The source was peripheral blood, collected from a patient treated with radiotherapy plus ipilimumab. The receptors originated from a human donor with non-small cell lung cancer who had a complete response to radiotherapy plus ipilimumab.

The chain recombines TRBV5-1 with TRBJ1-1; D uncertain. The length of the CDR3 is 16 residues. Trimming took 0 bases from V and 5 from J, leaving 17 bases between them. Germline V gene lookup returns CDR1 SGHRS and CDR2 YFSETQ. CDR3: CASSLEETRRRTEAFF. CDR3 nucleotides: TGCGCCAGCAGCTTGGAGGAGACAAGGAGACGGACTGAAGCTTTCTTT.

Turning to this clone: One end of the junction is discordant with germline, which a read error may explain. CDR3 sequence (DNA): TGTGCCATCAGTGAGTCCGGAGACAGGGGGCTCTTC. Translation: CAISESGDRGLF. The rearrangement links TRBV10-3 to TRBJ2-1; 10 positions agree with TRBD1. The V gene's germline CDR1 is ENHRY and CDR2 SYGVKD. The CDR3 has 12 residues.

The table lists this clone with a few counts. The J gene is TRBJ1-1, the V gene TRBV11-3, with 10 positions matching TRBD1. The CDR3 is 14 amino acids. Germline CDR1 SGHNT, CDR2 YENEEA. The V gene end was trimmed by 5 bases and the J gene end by 5 bases; junction bases not matched to a gene: 5. CDR3 nucleotide sequence: TGTGCCAGCAGCACCGACAGGGGGCTAACTGAAGCTTTCTTT. Translating it yields CASSTDRGLTEAFF. The full variable domain, with the rest looked up from reference TRBV11-3 and TRBJ1-1, is EAGVVQSPRYKIIEKKQPVAFWCNPISGHNTLYWYLQNLGQGPELLIRYENEEAVDDSQLPKDRFSAERLKGVDSTLKIQPAELGDSAVYLCASSTDRGLTEAFFGQGTRLTVV.

The sample holds a few counts of this clone. This CDR3 is also generated by other DNA sequences in the sample. This chain joins TRBV5-1 and TRBJ2-7; 10 nucleotides line up with TRBD1. The CDR3 loop spans 15 amino acids. Germline V gives CDR1 SGHRS, CDR2 YFSETQ. Trimming removed 2 bases from V and 2 bases from J; junction bases left unmatched: 4. In DNA, the CDR3 is TGCGCCAGCAGCTTAGGGGGGACAGGGGCCTACGAGCAGTACGTC. Translation: CASSLGGTGAYEQYV.

V is TRBV9 and J is TRBJ1-5; unclear D gene. There are 15 residues in the CDR3. Germline CDR1 and CDR2: SGDLS and YYNGEE. The V end lost 0 bases, the J end lost 3 bases, and 10 bases lay between the germline ends. CDR3 in amino acids: CASSVDGRPNQPQHF. The DNA for the CDR3 is TGTGCCAGCAGCGTAGATGGGAGACCCAATCAGCCCCAGCATTTT.

DNA for the CDR3: TGTGCCAGCAGCGCGGACAGGGGAGGGGACACTGAAGCTTTCTTT. Its protein is CASSADRGGDTEAFF. The genes are TRBV9 and TRBJ1-1; 9 bases are shared with TRBD1. Germline values: CDR1 SGDLS, CDR2 YYNGEE. CDR3 length equals 15 residues. The V gene end was trimmed by 3 bases and the J gene end by 3 bases; junction bases not matched to a gene: 6.

The chain combines TRBV25-1 with TRBJ2-1, with 10 positions matching TRBD1. This CDR3 contains 16 residues. Germline CDR1 is MGHDK and CDR2 is SYGVNS. With V trimmed by 4 bases and J by 3 bases, 6 bases remained unmatched. The CDR3 here is CASSAGTGVNYNEQFF. CDR3 nucleotides: TGTGCCAGCAGTGCCGGGACAGGGGTTAACTACAATGAGCAGTTCTTC.

The chain uses TRBV2 and TRBJ1-2; tentatively, D is TRBD1 (6 bases). There are 14 residues in the CDR3. The germline gives CDR1 SNHLY, CDR2 FYNNEI. V was trimmed by 3 bases and J by 7 bases, leaving 15 bases between them. The CDR3 is CASSEVGARGGYTF. The DNA for the CDR3 is TGTGCCAGCAGTGAGGTGGGGGCCAGGGGTGGCTACACCTTC.